This T cell receptor (beta chain) was recovered during a study of cytomegalovirus exposure and HLA in healthy donors. Concerning this clone: Its antigen is undetermined.

Primers: 60 Vbeta forward and 13 Jbeta reverse. Data came from immunoSEQ multiplex PCR; TCRdb stores just in-frame clones and leaves some out. The top ten clones hold 2.5% to 3.5% of a sample with about 180,000 clones, roughly 79% of them seen once. Trimming stripped 4 bases from V and 2 bases from J, with 9 bases between. Germline V gene lookup returns CDR1 SGHNT and CDR2 YYREEE (reference sequence). The CDR3 has 13 amino acids. Whole-study findings and limits: After further analysis at a later stage, 15,000 to 20,000 TCR beta sequences were associated with HLA alleles at 0.05 false discovery rate.

V gene TRBV5-4 combines with J gene TRBJ1-1; D unclear. Specimen: PBMCs. The clonotype comes from a male donor in good health and CMV-seronegative. The CDR3 spells CASSVTRNTEAFF. CDR3 in DNA: TGTGCCAGCAGCGTAACCAGAAACACTGAAGCTTTCTTT.